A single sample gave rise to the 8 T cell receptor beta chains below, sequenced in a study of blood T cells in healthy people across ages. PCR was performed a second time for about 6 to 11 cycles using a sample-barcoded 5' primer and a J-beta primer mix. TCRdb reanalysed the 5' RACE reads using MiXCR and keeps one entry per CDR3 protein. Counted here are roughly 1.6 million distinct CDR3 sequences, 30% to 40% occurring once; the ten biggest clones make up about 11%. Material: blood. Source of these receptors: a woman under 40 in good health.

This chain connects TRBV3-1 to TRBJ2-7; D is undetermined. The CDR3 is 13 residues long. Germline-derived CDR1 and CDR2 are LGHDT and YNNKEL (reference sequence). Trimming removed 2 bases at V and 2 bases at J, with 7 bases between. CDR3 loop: CASSQTTPYEQYF. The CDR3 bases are TGTGCCAGCAGCCAAACGACCCCCTACGAGCAGTACTTC.

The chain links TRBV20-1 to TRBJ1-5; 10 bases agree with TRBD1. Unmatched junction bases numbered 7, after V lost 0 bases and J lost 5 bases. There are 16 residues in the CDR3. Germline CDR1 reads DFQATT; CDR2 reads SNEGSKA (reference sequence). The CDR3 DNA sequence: TGCAGTGCTAGAGACCGGGACAGGGGTTCCCATCAGCCCCAGCATTTT. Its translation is CSARDRDRGSHQPQHF.

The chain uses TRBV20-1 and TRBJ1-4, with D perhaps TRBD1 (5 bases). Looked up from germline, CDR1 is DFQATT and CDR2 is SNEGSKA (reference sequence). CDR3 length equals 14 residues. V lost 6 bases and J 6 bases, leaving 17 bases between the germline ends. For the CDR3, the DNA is TGCAGTGCGAAAGGGTGGGGGTTACATGAAAAACTGTTTTTT. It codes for CSAKGWGLHEKLFF.

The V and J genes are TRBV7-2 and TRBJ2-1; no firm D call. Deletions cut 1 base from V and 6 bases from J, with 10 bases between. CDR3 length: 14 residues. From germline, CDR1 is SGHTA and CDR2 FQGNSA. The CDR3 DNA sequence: TGTGCCAGCAGCTTAGTCCAAGCCGTCAATGAGCAGTTCTTC. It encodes CASSLVQAVNEQFF.

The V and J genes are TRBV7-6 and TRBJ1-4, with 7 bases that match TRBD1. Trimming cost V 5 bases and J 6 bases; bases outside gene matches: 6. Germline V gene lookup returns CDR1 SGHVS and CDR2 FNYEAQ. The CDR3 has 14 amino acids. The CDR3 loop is CASSRTGRDEKLFF. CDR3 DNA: TGTGCCAGCAGCCGGACAGGAAGGGATGAAAAACTGTTTTTT.

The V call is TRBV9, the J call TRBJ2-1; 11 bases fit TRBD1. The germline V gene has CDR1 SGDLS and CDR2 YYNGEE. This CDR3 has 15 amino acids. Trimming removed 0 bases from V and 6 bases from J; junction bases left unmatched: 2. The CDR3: CASSVADRGPNEQFF. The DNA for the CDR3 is TGTGCCAGCAGCGTAGCGGACAGGGGGCCCAATGAGCAGTTCTTC.

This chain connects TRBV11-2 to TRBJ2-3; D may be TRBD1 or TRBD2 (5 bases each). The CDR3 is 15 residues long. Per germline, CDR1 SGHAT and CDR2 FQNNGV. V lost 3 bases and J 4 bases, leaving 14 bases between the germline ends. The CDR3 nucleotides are TGTGCCAGCAGCTTGTCAGGGCAAGCGGCAGATACGCAGTATTTT. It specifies CASSLSGQAADTQYF.

In DNA, the CDR3 is TGCAGCGTTGAATCCGTGGACGAGCAGTACTTC. Translating gives CSVESVDEQYF. This chain connects TRBV29-1 to TRBJ2-7; unclear D gene. This CDR3 has 11 amino acids. The V and J ends lost 2 bases and 5 bases respectively, with 7 bases between them. CDR1 and CDR2 (germline): SQVTM, ANQGSEA.